The 27 T cell receptor beta chains in this list originate from one sample, sequenced in a study of shared clonotypes between healthy human individuals. Sequencing was performed with immunoSEQ multiplex PCR; in TCRdb, only in-frame clones are kept and a portion is missing. This sample has approximately 330,000 clones, with around 79% found just once. The specimen sequenced was memory CD4+ T cells sorted from blood. Noted subset: CD45RA-negative fraction. The receptors derive from a man aged 30 to 45 in good health.

This sequence joins TRBV5-1 and TRBJ1-1; D uncertain. V was shortened by 5 bases and J by 0 bases, with 8 bases between the two germline ends. The CDR3 covers 13 residues. Germline V lookup: CDR1 SGHRS, CDR2 YFSETQ. The CDR3 reads CASRVGMNTEAFF. Here the CDR3 DNA reads TGCGCCAGCAGGGTAGGGATGAACACTGAAGCTTTCTTT.

This clone was counted only a few times. The chain carries TRBV27 and TRBJ1-1; D is unresolved. CDR1 MNHEY and CDR2 SMNVEV come from the germline V gene (reference sequence). The CDR3 contains 14 residues. V was cut by 5 bases and J by 1 base, with 11 bases left in between. The CDR3 loop reads CASSPVGGNTEAFF. The CDR3 DNA reads as TGTGCCAGCAGTCCCGTAGGAGGGAACACTGAAGCTTTCTTT.

J is TRBJ2-1 and V is TRBV10-3, with TRBD2 identical over 14 bases. The V gene's germline CDR1 is ENHRY and CDR2 SYGVKD. The J segment lost 4 bases and the V segment lost 6 bases, leaving 2 bases of the junction unmatched. The CDR3 runs 15 residues. The CDR3 sequence: CAIRGTSGSYNEQFF. CDR3 sequence (DNA): TGTGCCATCAGGGGGACTAGCGGGAGTTACAATGAGCAGTTCTTC.

The chain carries TRBV30 and TRBJ1-1, with D perhaps matching TRBD1 (5 bases). The CDR3 has 13 amino acids. The germline V gene encodes CDR1 GTSNPN and CDR2 SVGIG (reference sequence). Trimming pared 6 bases from V and 4 bases from J, leaving 15 bases between. The CDR3 DNA follows: TGTGCCTGCCACCCAGGGCGCCTCACTGAAGCTTTCTTT. Its translation is CACHPGRLTEAFF.

This clone came up a few times. The CDR3 bases are TGTGCCAGCAGTGAGCAGGGTTGGAGTGAGCAGTTCTTC. It specifies CASSEQGWSEQFF. The chain carries TRBV2 and TRBJ2-1; maybe TRBD1 (5 bases). CDR3 length equals 13 residues. V was trimmed by 3 bases and J by 9 bases, leaving 12 bases between them. Germline lookup yields CDR1 SNHLY and CDR2 FYNNEI. Using reference TRBV2 and TRBJ2-1 for the parts outside the CDR3, the full variable domain is EPEVTQTPSHQVTQMGQEVILRCVPISNHLYFYWYRQILGQKVEFLVSFYNNEISEKSEIFDDQFSVERPDGSNFTLKIRSTKLEDSAMYFCASSEQGWSEQFFGPGTRLTVL.

The V call is TRBV18, the J call TRBJ2-1; 14 nucleotides agree with TRBD2. Germline V CDR1 and CDR2: KGHSH, LQKENI. CDR3 size: 14 residues. The V segment lost 7 bases and the J segment 7 bases; nucleotides outside the gene matches: 3. The CDR3 loop reads CASLGTSGRNEQFF. The DNA for the CDR3 is TGTGCCAGCTTGGGGACTAGCGGGAGAAATGAGCAGTTCTTC.

The chain recombines TRBV18 with TRBJ2-1; 8 bases fit TRBD1. The CDR3 sequence is 14 residues long. Germline-derived CDR1 and CDR2 are KGHSH and LQKENI. V dropped 3 bases and J dropped 2; count of bases not matched to a gene: 0. Written as DNA, the CDR3 is TGTGCCAGCTCACCGGGACAGGCCTACAATGAGCAGTTCTTC. Encoded protein: CASSPGQAYNEQFF.

The J gene is TRBJ2-3, the V gene TRBV7-3, with TRBD2 as a possible D gene (6 bases). With 1 base removed from V and 2 bases from J, the gap between germline ends came to 13 bases. The CDR3 contains 16 residues. CDR1 is SGHTA and CDR2 is FQGTGA in the germline V gene. This chain's CDR3 is CASSLSPGTDTDTQYF. For the CDR3, the DNA is TGTGCCAGCAGCTTAAGTCCCGGGACTGACACAGATACGCAGTATTTT.

In this sample, this clone turned up many times. This chain joins TRBV4-1 and TRBJ2-5, with no clear D. This CDR3 spans 13 amino acids. Looked up from germline, CDR1 is MGHRA and CDR2 is YSYEKL. V shed 6 bases and J shed 5 bases, with 13 bases lying between them. The CDR3 sequence: CASSRLLSETQYF. The DNA of the CDR3 is TGCGCCAGCAGTCGACTGCTATCCGAGACCCAGTACTTC.

This clone has at least ten counts. This chain connects TRBV10-3 to TRBJ2-5; 8 nucleotides align to TRBD2. V was pared by 2 bases and J by 5 bases, with 7 bases of the junction left unmatched. The CDR3 runs to 15 residues. Per the germline V gene, CDR1 is ENHRY and CDR2 is SYGVKD. The CDR3 reads CAISEGAGGFETQYF. CDR3 in DNA: TGTGCCATCAGTGAGGGTGCGGGAGGTTTTGAGACCCAGTACTTC.

The CDR3, as DNA: TGCGCCAGCAGCTTGGCCGTGGCAGATGGGAACATTCAGTACTTC. It is translated as CASSLAVADGNIQYF. This rearrangement joins TRBV5-1 to TRBJ2-4; the D is unclear. CDR1 and CDR2 (germline): SGHRS, YFSETQ. The V and J ends lost 0 bases and 7 bases respectively, with 14 bases between them. CDR3 length equals 15 residues.

A few counts support this clone. The rearrangement links TRBV5-5 to TRBJ2-5; possibly TRBD1 for D (6 bases). V lost 4 bases, J lost 7 bases, and 14 bases lay in between. The CDR3 loop spans 13 amino acids. Germline CDR1 reads SGHKS; CDR2 reads YYEKEE (reference sequence). DNA of the CDR3: TGTGCCAGCAGCCCCGGGACATTCGGGACCCAGTACTTC. This gives the protein CASSPGTFGTQYF.

J is TRBJ2-5 and V is TRBV5-4; 15 positions agree with TRBD2. CDR3 length: 15 residues. Looked up from germline, CDR1 is SGHNT and CDR2 is YYREEE (reference sequence). With 2 bases clipped from V and 5 bases from J, the junction kept 1 base outside the gene matches. Here the CDR3 DNA reads TGTGCCAGCAGCTTTGGGACTAGCGGGAGGGAGACCCAGTACTTC. Residues: CASSFGTSGRETQYF.

CDR3 nucleotide sequence: TGTGCCAGCAGTGGGGAAGCGGGAGGGAACAATGAGCAGTTCTTC. Protein: CASSGEAGGNNEQFF. The V call is TRBV2, the J call TRBJ2-1; the match to TRBD2 covers 10 bases. The CDR3 runs to 15 residues. Trimming cost V 4 bases and J 5 bases; bases outside gene matches: 5. CDR1 and CDR2 (germline): SNHLY, FYNNEI.

The chain links TRBV7-2 to TRBJ2-5; D perhaps matches TRBD2 (6 bases). The germline CDR1 and CDR2 sequences are SGHTA and FQGNSA. The CDR3 extends over 14 amino acids. V dropped 3 bases and J dropped 2 bases, with 10 bases sitting between them. The CDR3 DNA is TGTGCCAGCAGCTTTCTAGGACTACAAGAGACCCAGTACTTC. Residues: CASSFLGLQETQYF.

The V and J genes are TRBV30 and TRBJ2-3, with D possibly being TRBD2 (6 bases). CDR1 is GTSNPN, CDR2 SVGIG, per germline (reference sequence). The V end was cut by 3 bases, the J end by 3 bases, with 13 bases between. The CDR3 loop spans 14 amino acids. The CDR3 here is CAWSEASGTDTQYF. The CDR3 nucleotides read TGTGCCTGGAGCGAGGCCAGCGGGACAGATACGCAGTATTTT.

In this sample, this clone turned up a few times. Written as DNA, the CDR3 is TGTGCCAGCAGTTTAGCCGACATGACGGGGGTCGAGCAGTACTTC. This gives the protein CASSLADMTGVEQYF. The rearrangement links TRBV28 to TRBJ2-7, with D tentatively TRBD2 (6 bases). CDR3 length: 15 residues. The ends were cut back, 2 bases at V and 6 bases at J, with 17 bases in the middle. Germline V CDR1 and CDR2: MDHEN, SYDVKM.

The chain joins TRBV7-2 to TRBJ1-4, with D unclear. From germline, CDR1 is SGHTA and CDR2 FQGNSA. V gave up 1 base and J gave up 4 bases, with 4 bases separating them. CDR3 size: 13 residues. CDR3 bases: TGTGCCAGCAGCTTAGACCGTAATGAAAAACTGTTTTTT. Protein: CASSLDRNEKLFF.

As concerns this clone: Other DNA sequences within the sample encode an identical CDR3. The gene calls are TRBV2 and TRBJ1-5; tentative D call: TRBD1 (5 bases). V was shortened by 3 bases and J by 4 bases, with 7 bases between the two germline ends. The CDR3 extends over 13 amino acids. CDR1 and CDR2 from the germline V gene are SNHLY and FYNNEI. CDR3 residues: CASSDSGNQPQHF. The CDR3 DNA reads TGTGCCAGCAGTGATTCAGGGAATCAGCCCCAGCATTTT.

In DNA form, the CDR3 reads TGTGCCAGCAGCTCCATTAGCGGGAGAGGGTACGAGCAGTACTTC. Its protein is CASSSISGRGYEQYF. The J gene is TRBJ2-7, the V gene TRBV28, with TRBD2 matching 9 bases. CDR3 length: 15 amino acids. Germline assignment: CDR1 MDHEN and CDR2 SYDVKM. The ends lost 6 bases at V and 4 bases at J; junction bases unmatched: 10.

The chain uses TRBV2 and TRBJ2-5; possibly TRBD1 for D (6 bases). This CDR3 has 15 amino acids. Germline CDR1 is SNHLY and CDR2 is FYNNEI. Trimming pared 6 bases from V and 3 bases from J, leaving 17 bases between. As DNA, the CDR3 is TGTGCCAGCAGCGAATCTACAGGGAAGAAAGAGACCCAGTACTTC. Amino acid sequence: CASSESTGKKETQYF.

The rearrangement joins TRBV4-1 to TRBJ2-6; D possibly matches TRBD1 or TRBD2 (6 bases each). Per the germline V gene, CDR1 is MGHRA and CDR2 is YSYEKL. V was shortened by 5 bases and J by 1 base, with 18 bases between the two germline ends. The CDR3 has 18 residues. The CDR3 DNA reads as TGCGCCAGCAGCGAGTGGGGGGCCACCGAGTCTGGGGCCAACGTCCTGACTTTC. As protein: CASSEWGATESGANVLTF.

This chain links TRBV6-1 with TRBJ2-7; 7 bases align to TRBD2. Germline values: CDR1 MNHNS, CDR2 SASEGT. V gave up 6 bases and J gave up 3 bases; unmatched junction bases: 8. The CDR3 contains 14 residues. CDR3: CASSERQRDYEQYF. The CDR3 DNA sequence: TGTGCCAGCAGCGAACGTCAGCGGGACTACGAGCAGTACTTC.

The V gene is TRBV10-2, the J gene TRBJ2-5; D unresolved. In germline, CDR1 is WSHSY, CDR2 SAAADI. V was cut by 3 bases and J by 7 bases, with 12 bases left in between. This CDR3 spans 13 amino acids. CDR3 in DNA: TGCGCCAGCAGTGAAATTTCAGAAGGGACCCAGTACTTC. Protein sequence: CASSEISEGTQYF.

This clone has only one observation. For the CDR3, the DNA is TGTGCCAGCAGCTTAAAAGCAGCTGGGAGAACCGGGGAGCTGTTTTTT. This codes for CASSLKAAGRTGELFF. This chain connects TRBV7-3 to TRBJ2-2, with a weak D call TRBD2 (5 bases). This CDR3 spans 16 amino acids. Germline-derived CDR1 and CDR2 are SGHTA and FQGTGA. V shed 1 base and J shed 5 bases, with 14 bases lying between them.

Comments on this clone: A far larger clone is one base from this, pointing to a likely read error. The sample holds other DNA sequences that translate to the same CDR3. The CDR3 is CASMAGGLDNEQFF. The CDR3, as DNA: TGTGCTAGCATGGCGGGAGGGTTAGACAATGAGCAGTTCTTC. V usage is TRBV11-3 and J usage is TRBJ2-1, with 9 bases that match TRBD2. The CDR3 runs 14 residues. Looked up from germline, CDR1 is SGHNT and CDR2 is YENEEA.

This chain connects TRBV5-6 to TRBJ2-2; no definite D call. Germline CDR1 SGHDT, CDR2 YYEEEE. V lost 0 bases to trimming and J lost 5 bases, with 8 bases between them. CDR3 length: 14 amino acids. Written as DNA, the CDR3 is TGTGCCAGCAGCTTGGGGGCGCGAACCGGGGAGCTGTTTTTT. Translated: CASSLGARTGELFF.